This T cell receptor beta chain was captured in a study of CD8+ T cells in alopecia areata. Points from the study as a whole: Tofacitinib significantly decreased scalp clonality and expanded CD8+ clones among top 100.

About this clone: Its antigen is as yet unknown.

The sequencing template was cDNA reverse transcribed from extracted RNA. Here immunoSEQ multiplex PCR was the method, and the copy in TCRdb shows in-frame clones only, minus some. The data hold approximately 210,000 clones, with 40% to 55% observed a single time. CDR1 and CDR2 (germline): LNHNV, YYDKDF (reference sequence). V gave up 4 bases and J gave up 2 bases, with 15 bases separating them. The CDR3 totals 15 residues. Sample treatment: oral pan-JAK inhibitor, 5-10 mg twice daily. Here the sequenced sample was CD4+ T cells sorted from blood, taken around week 36, from a patient treated with tofacitinib. The chain is built from TRBV15 and TRBJ2-7, with D possibly matching TRBD2 (6 bases). The clonotype originates from a human donor with alopecia areata. The CDR3 here is CATSKTGTSAYEQYF. CDR3 sequence (DNA): TGTGCCACCAGCAAAACCGGGACTTCGGCCTACGAGCAGTACTTC. Using reference TRBV15 and TRBJ2-7 for the parts outside the CDR3, the full variable domain is DAMVIQNPRYQVTQFGKPVTLSCSQTLNHNVMYWYQQKSSQAPKLLFHYYDKDFNNEADTPDNFQSRRPNTSFCFLDIRSPGLGDTAMYLCATSKTGTSAYEQYFGPGTRLTVT.